Reported below is one TCR beta chain. Its antigen is unknown. Here immunoSEQ multiplex PCR was the method, and the copy in TCRdb shows in-frame clones only, minus some. The sample contains 15,000 to 20,000 clones, around four fifths of which appear only once. Brentuximab vedotin exposure varied among the patients, all of whom had relapsed after autologous stem cell transplantation. Starting with thawed PBMCs, CD4+ T cells were purified by magnetic negative selection. Best response was recorded as complete response, partial response or progressive disease. This entry belongs to a study of PD-1 blockade in classical Hodgkin lymphoma. Across the study: Intravenous infusions of nivolumab 3 mg/kg reached patients every 2 weeks. Whole-study findings and limits: A reduction in baseline TCR diversity was reportedly seen in newly diagnosed patients relative to healthy donors.

The CDR3 has 15 amino acids. Per germline, CDR1 MNHNY and CDR2 SVGAGI (reference sequence). Trimming at V came to 2 bases and at J to 3 bases, leaving 1 base not matched to a gene. The chain links TRBV6-6 to TRBJ1-5, with 10 bases identical to TRBD1. The TCR sequence derives from a human donor with classical Hodgkin lymphoma. The input for sequencing was CD4+ T cells from blood, taken at baseline. The CDR3 loop is CASSYGTGANQPQHF. The CDR3 bases are TGTGCCAGCAGTTACGGGACAGGGGCCAATCAGCCCCAGCATTTT.